This record concerns one T cell receptor beta chain sequence. Its cognate antigen is unknown. Brentuximab vedotin exposure varied among the patients, all of whom had relapsed after autologous stem cell transplantation. Trimming took 3 bases from V and 4 from J; bases not matched to a gene: 9. This CDR3 region has 16 residues. Germline lookup yields CDR1 MNHEY and CDR2 SMNVEV (reference sequence). This entry comes from a study of PD-1 blockade in classical Hodgkin lymphoma. Turning to the study itself: Intravenous infusions of nivolumab 3 mg/kg reached patients every 2 weeks.

Profiled with immunoSEQ multiplex PCR; TCRdb holds only in-frame clones, not every one. The profile shows about 36,000 clones, 69% of them singletons. Study conclusions and caveats: TCR diversity at baseline was reported to be reduced in newly diagnosed patients relative to healthy donors. Patients who responded completely had about the same baseline diversity as newly diagnosed patients. By C4D1 there was a significant rise in CD4+ TCR diversity but not in CD8+ TCR diversity.

This TCR was sampled from a human donor with classical Hodgkin lymphoma. The V gene is TRBV27, the J gene TRBJ2-1; 7 bases agree with TRBD2. The sample was peripheral blood mononuclear cells (PBMCs), taken before the second cycle of nivolumab. CDR3 residues: CASSLPGRATYNEQFF. The CDR3 DNA sequence: TGTGCCAGCAGTTTGCCAGGGAGGGCCACTTACAATGAGCAGTTCTTC.